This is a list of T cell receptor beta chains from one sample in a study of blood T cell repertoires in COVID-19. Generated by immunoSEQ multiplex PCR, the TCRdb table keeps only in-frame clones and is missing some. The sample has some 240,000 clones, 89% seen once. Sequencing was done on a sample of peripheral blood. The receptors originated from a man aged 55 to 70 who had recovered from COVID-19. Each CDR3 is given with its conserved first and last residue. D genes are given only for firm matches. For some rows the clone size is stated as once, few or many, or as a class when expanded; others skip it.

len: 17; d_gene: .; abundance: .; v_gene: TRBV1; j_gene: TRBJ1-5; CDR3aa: CTSSQDPPDRGHRPQHF; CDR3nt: TGCACCAGCAGCCAAGATCCCCCCGACAGGGGGCATAGGCCCCAGCATTTT
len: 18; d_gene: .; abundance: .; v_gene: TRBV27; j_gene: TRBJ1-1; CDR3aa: CASSLKGGPGNMNTEAFF; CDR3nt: TGTGCCAGCAGTTTAAAGGGGGGGCCAGGGAACATGAACACTGAAGCTTTCTTT
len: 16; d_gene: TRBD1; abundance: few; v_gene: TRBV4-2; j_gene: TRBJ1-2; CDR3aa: CASSQADRTTNYGYTF; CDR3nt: TGTGCCAGCAGCCAAGCGGACAGGACCACTAACTATGGCTACACCTTC
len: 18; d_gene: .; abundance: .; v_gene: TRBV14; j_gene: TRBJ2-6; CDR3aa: CASSTHTGTLGGANVLTF; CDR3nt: TGTGCCAGCAGCACCCATACCGGGACTCTAGGAGGGGCCAACGTCCTGACTTTC
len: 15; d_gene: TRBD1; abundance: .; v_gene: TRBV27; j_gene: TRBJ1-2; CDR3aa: CASSGRDRDPYGYTF; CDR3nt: TGTGCCAGCAGTGGCCGGGACAGAGACCCCTATGGCTACACCTTC
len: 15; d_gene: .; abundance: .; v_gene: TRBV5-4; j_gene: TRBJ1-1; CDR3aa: CASSRDRTLNTEAFF; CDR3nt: TGTGCCAGCAGCCGCGATCGGACACTGAACACTGAAGCTTTCTTT
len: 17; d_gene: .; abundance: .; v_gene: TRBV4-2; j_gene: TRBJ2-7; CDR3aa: CASSPGPTGGGSYEQYF; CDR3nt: TGTGCCAGCAGCCCAGGGCCAACAGGGGGGGGCTCCTACGAGCAGTACTTC
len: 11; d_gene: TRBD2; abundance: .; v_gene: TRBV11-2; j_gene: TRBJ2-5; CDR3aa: CASSLGGDQYF; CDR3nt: TGTGCCAGCAGCTTGGGGGGGGACCAGTACTTC
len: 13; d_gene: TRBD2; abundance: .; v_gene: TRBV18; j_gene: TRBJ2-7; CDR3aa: CASRGAGVSEQYF; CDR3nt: TGTGCCAGCAGGGGAGCGGGAGTCTCCGAGCAGTACTTC
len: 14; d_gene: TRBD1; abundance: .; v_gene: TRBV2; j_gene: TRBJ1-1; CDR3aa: CATILSLSQGVAFF; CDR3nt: TGTGCCACGATACTCTCACTAAGCCAGGGGGTAGCTTTCTTT
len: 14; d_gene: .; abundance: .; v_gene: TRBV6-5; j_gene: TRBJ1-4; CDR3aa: CASSYRQGGEKLFF; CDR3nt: TGTGCCAGCAGTTACAGGCAGGGAGGTGAAAAACTGTTTTTT
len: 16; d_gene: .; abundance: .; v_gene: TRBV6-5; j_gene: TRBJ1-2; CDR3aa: CASSFSAASPRSGYTF; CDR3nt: TGTGCCAGCAGTTTTTCAGCAGCCTCGCCACGGAGTGGCTACACCTTC
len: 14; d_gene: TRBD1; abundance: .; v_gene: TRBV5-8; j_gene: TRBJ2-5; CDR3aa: CASSRGQGWETQYF; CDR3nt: TGTGCCAGCAGCCGGGGACAGGGCTGGGAGACCCAGTACTTC
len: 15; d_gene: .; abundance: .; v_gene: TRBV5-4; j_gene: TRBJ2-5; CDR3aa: CASSLASRGGETQYF; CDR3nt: TGTGCCAGCAGCTTAGCCTCAAGAGGTGGGGAGACCCAGTACTTC
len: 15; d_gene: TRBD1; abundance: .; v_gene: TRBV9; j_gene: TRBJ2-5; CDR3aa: CASSALTGEGETQYF; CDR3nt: TGTGCCAGCAGCGCACTGACAGGGGAAGGAGAGACCCAGTACTTC
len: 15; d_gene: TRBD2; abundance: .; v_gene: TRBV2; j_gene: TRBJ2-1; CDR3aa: CASSTSGRGGNEQFF; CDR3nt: TGTGCCAGCAGTACAAGCGGGAGGGGAGGCAATGAGCAGTTCTTC
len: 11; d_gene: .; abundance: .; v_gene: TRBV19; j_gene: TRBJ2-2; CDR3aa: CASRLSGELFF; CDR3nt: TGTGCCAGTAGGCTTAGTGGGGAGCTGTTTTTT
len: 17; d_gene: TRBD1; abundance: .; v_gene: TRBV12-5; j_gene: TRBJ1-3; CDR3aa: CASGLDRGLVYGNTIYF; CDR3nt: TGTGCTAGTGGTTTGGACAGGGGGCTAGTTTACGGAAACACCATATATTTT
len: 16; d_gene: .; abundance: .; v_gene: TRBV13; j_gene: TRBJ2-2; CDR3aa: CASSLRQFKNTGELFF; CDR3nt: TGTGCCAGCAGCTTACGACAGTTTAAGAACACCGGGGAGCTGTTTTTT
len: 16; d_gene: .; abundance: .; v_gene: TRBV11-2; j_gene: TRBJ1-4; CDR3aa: CASSLGVGVHNEKLFF; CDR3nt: TGTGCCAGCAGCTTAGGAGTCGGGGTCCATAATGAAAAACTGTTTTTT
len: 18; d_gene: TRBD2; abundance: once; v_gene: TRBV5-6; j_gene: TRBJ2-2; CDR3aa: CASSLRSTGTRNTGELFF; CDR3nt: TGTGCCAGCAGCTTGAGGTCCACCGGGACTAGGAACACCGGGGAGCTGTTTTTT
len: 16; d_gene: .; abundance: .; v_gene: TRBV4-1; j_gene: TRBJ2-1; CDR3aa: CASSQDLGQGGNEQFF; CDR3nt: TGCGCCAGCAGCCAAGATCTTGGCCAGGGCGGCAATGAGCAGTTCTTC
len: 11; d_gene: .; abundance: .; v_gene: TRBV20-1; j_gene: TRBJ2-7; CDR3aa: CSATSYNEQYF; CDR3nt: TGCAGTGCCACCTCCTATAACGAGCAGTACTTC
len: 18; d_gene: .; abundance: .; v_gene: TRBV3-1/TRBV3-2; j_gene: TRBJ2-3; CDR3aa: CASSQGLAKIPSTDTQYF; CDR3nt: TGTGCCAGCAGCCAAGGGCTAGCGAAGATACCTAGCACAGATACGCAGTATTTT
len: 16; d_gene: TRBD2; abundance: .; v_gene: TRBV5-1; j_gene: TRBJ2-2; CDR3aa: CASSLGLAVSTGELFF; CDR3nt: TGCGCCAGCAGCTTGGGACTAGCGGTGTCTACCGGGGAGCTGTTTTTT
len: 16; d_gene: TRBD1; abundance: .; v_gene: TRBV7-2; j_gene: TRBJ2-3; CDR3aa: CASSLGPGQSTDTQYF; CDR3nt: TGTGCCAGCAGCTTAGGGCCGGGACAGAGCACAGATACGCAGTATTTT
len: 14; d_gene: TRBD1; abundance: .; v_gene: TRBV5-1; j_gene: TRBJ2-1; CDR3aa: CASRRGHGSDEQFF; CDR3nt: TGCGCCAGCAGGAGGGGGCACGGTTCGGATGAGCAGTTCTTC
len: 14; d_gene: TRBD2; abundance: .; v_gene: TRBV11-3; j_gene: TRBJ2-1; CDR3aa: CASSLAGGPSEQFF; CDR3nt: TGTGCCAGCAGCCTAGCGGGAGGGCCGTCTGAGCAGTTCTTC
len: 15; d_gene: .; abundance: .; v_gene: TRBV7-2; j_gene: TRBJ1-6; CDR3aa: CASSQGGDYNSPLHF; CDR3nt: TGTGCCAGCAGCCAGGGAGGGGACTATAATTCACCCCTCCACTTT
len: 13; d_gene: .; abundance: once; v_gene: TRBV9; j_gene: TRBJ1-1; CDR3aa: CASSASPGTEAFF; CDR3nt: TGTGCCAGCAGCGCTTCGCCAGGGACTGAAGCTTTCTTT
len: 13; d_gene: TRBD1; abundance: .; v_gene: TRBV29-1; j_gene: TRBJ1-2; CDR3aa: CSVGDSANYGYTF; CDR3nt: TGCAGCGTTGGGGACAGCGCTAACTATGGCTACACCTTC
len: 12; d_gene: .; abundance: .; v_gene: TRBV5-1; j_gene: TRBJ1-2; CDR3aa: CASSLDREGYTF; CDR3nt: TGCGCCAGCAGCTTGGACAGGGAGGGATACACCTTC
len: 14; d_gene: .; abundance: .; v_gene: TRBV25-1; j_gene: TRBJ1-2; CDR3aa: CASSEFQSVGGYTF; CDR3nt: TGTGCCAGCAGTGAATTCCAGAGCGTCGGGGGCTACACCTTC
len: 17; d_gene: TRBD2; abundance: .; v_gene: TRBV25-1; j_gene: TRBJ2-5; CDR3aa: CASSTKLAGVLQETQYF; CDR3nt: TGTGCCAGCAGCACTAAACTAGCGGGGGTCCTCCAAGAGACCCAGTACTTC
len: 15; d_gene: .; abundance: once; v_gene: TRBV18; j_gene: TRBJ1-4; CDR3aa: CASSPRLSGKEKLFF; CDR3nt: TGTGCCAGCTCACCAAGGCTTTCGGGGAAAGAAAAACTGTTTTTT
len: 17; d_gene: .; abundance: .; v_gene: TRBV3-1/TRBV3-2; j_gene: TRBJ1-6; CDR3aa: CASSQERSGSYNSPLHF; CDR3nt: TGTGCCAGCAGCCAAGAGAGGAGCGGCTCCTATAATTCACCCCTCCACTTT
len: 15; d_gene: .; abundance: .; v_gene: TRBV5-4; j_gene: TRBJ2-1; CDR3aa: CASSPAGSGAREQFF; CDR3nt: TGTGCCAGCAGCCCCGCTGGATCAGGGGCCCGCGAGCAGTTCTTC
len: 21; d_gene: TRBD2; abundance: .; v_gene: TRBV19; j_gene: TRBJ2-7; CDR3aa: CASSSHPQLAGGPRPGYEQYF; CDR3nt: TGTGCCAGTAGCTCCCACCCCCAGCTAGCGGGGGGCCCCCGTCCCGGCTACGAGCAGTACTTC
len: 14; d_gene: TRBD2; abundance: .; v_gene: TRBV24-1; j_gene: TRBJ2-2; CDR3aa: CATSGGGNTGELFF; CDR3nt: TGTGCCACCAGTGGCGGGGGGAACACCGGGGAGCTGTTTTTT
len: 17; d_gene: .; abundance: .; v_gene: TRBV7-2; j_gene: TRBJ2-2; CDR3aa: CASSLEVWGPNTGELFF; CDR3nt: TGTGCCAGCAGCTTAGAGGTGTGGGGGCCGAACACCGGGGAGCTGTTTTTT
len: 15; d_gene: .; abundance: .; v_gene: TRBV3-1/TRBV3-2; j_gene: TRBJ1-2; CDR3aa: CASSQGARGNYGYTF; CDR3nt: TGTGCCAGCAGCCAAGGGGCCAGGGGAAACTATGGCTACACCTTC
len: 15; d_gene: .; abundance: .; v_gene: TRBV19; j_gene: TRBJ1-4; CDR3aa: CASSILGQRTEKLFF; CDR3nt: TGTGCCAGTAGTATACTGGGGCAGAGGACTGAAAAACTGTTTTTT
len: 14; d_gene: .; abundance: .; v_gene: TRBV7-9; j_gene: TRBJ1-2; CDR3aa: CASSLESERYGYTF; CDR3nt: TGTGCCAGCAGCTTAGAGTCCGAGAGGTATGGCTACACCTTC
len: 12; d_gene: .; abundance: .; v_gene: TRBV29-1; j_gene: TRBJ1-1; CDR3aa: CSVEASTTEAFF; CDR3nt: TGCAGCGTTGAAGCCTCTACGACTGAAGCTTTCTTT
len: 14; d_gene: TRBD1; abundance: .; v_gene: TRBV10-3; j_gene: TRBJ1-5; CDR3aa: CAISETGDGQPQHF; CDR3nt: TGTGCCATCAGTGAAACAGGGGATGGGCAGCCCCAGCATTTT
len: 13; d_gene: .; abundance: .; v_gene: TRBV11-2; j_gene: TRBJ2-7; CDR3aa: CASSSERGLEQYF; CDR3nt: TGTGCCAGCAGCTCCGAAAGGGGATTGGAGCAGTACTTC
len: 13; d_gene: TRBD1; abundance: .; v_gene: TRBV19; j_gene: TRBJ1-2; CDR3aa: CASLETGDYGYTF; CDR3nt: TGTGCCAGTCTGGAAACAGGGGACTATGGCTACACCTTC
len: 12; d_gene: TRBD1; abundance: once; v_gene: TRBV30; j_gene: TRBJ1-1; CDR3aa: CAWSYQGGWAFF; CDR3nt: TGTGCCTGGAGTTATCAAGGGGGCTGGGCTTTCTTT
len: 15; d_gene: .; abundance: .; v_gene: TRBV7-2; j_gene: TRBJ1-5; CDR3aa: CASSYTGPTGQPQHF; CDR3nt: TGTGCCAGCAGCTACACGGGCCCTACGGGACAGCCCCAGCATTTT
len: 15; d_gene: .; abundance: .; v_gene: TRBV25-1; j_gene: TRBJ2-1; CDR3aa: CASSAQGRNFNEQFF; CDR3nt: TGTGCCAGCAGTGCCCAGGGGCGTAACTTCAATGAGCAGTTCTTC
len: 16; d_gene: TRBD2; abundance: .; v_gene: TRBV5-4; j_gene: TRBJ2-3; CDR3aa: CASSLVVGRAGDTQYF; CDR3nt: TGTGCCAGCAGCTTGGTGGTCGGGAGGGCGGGGGATACGCAGTATTTT